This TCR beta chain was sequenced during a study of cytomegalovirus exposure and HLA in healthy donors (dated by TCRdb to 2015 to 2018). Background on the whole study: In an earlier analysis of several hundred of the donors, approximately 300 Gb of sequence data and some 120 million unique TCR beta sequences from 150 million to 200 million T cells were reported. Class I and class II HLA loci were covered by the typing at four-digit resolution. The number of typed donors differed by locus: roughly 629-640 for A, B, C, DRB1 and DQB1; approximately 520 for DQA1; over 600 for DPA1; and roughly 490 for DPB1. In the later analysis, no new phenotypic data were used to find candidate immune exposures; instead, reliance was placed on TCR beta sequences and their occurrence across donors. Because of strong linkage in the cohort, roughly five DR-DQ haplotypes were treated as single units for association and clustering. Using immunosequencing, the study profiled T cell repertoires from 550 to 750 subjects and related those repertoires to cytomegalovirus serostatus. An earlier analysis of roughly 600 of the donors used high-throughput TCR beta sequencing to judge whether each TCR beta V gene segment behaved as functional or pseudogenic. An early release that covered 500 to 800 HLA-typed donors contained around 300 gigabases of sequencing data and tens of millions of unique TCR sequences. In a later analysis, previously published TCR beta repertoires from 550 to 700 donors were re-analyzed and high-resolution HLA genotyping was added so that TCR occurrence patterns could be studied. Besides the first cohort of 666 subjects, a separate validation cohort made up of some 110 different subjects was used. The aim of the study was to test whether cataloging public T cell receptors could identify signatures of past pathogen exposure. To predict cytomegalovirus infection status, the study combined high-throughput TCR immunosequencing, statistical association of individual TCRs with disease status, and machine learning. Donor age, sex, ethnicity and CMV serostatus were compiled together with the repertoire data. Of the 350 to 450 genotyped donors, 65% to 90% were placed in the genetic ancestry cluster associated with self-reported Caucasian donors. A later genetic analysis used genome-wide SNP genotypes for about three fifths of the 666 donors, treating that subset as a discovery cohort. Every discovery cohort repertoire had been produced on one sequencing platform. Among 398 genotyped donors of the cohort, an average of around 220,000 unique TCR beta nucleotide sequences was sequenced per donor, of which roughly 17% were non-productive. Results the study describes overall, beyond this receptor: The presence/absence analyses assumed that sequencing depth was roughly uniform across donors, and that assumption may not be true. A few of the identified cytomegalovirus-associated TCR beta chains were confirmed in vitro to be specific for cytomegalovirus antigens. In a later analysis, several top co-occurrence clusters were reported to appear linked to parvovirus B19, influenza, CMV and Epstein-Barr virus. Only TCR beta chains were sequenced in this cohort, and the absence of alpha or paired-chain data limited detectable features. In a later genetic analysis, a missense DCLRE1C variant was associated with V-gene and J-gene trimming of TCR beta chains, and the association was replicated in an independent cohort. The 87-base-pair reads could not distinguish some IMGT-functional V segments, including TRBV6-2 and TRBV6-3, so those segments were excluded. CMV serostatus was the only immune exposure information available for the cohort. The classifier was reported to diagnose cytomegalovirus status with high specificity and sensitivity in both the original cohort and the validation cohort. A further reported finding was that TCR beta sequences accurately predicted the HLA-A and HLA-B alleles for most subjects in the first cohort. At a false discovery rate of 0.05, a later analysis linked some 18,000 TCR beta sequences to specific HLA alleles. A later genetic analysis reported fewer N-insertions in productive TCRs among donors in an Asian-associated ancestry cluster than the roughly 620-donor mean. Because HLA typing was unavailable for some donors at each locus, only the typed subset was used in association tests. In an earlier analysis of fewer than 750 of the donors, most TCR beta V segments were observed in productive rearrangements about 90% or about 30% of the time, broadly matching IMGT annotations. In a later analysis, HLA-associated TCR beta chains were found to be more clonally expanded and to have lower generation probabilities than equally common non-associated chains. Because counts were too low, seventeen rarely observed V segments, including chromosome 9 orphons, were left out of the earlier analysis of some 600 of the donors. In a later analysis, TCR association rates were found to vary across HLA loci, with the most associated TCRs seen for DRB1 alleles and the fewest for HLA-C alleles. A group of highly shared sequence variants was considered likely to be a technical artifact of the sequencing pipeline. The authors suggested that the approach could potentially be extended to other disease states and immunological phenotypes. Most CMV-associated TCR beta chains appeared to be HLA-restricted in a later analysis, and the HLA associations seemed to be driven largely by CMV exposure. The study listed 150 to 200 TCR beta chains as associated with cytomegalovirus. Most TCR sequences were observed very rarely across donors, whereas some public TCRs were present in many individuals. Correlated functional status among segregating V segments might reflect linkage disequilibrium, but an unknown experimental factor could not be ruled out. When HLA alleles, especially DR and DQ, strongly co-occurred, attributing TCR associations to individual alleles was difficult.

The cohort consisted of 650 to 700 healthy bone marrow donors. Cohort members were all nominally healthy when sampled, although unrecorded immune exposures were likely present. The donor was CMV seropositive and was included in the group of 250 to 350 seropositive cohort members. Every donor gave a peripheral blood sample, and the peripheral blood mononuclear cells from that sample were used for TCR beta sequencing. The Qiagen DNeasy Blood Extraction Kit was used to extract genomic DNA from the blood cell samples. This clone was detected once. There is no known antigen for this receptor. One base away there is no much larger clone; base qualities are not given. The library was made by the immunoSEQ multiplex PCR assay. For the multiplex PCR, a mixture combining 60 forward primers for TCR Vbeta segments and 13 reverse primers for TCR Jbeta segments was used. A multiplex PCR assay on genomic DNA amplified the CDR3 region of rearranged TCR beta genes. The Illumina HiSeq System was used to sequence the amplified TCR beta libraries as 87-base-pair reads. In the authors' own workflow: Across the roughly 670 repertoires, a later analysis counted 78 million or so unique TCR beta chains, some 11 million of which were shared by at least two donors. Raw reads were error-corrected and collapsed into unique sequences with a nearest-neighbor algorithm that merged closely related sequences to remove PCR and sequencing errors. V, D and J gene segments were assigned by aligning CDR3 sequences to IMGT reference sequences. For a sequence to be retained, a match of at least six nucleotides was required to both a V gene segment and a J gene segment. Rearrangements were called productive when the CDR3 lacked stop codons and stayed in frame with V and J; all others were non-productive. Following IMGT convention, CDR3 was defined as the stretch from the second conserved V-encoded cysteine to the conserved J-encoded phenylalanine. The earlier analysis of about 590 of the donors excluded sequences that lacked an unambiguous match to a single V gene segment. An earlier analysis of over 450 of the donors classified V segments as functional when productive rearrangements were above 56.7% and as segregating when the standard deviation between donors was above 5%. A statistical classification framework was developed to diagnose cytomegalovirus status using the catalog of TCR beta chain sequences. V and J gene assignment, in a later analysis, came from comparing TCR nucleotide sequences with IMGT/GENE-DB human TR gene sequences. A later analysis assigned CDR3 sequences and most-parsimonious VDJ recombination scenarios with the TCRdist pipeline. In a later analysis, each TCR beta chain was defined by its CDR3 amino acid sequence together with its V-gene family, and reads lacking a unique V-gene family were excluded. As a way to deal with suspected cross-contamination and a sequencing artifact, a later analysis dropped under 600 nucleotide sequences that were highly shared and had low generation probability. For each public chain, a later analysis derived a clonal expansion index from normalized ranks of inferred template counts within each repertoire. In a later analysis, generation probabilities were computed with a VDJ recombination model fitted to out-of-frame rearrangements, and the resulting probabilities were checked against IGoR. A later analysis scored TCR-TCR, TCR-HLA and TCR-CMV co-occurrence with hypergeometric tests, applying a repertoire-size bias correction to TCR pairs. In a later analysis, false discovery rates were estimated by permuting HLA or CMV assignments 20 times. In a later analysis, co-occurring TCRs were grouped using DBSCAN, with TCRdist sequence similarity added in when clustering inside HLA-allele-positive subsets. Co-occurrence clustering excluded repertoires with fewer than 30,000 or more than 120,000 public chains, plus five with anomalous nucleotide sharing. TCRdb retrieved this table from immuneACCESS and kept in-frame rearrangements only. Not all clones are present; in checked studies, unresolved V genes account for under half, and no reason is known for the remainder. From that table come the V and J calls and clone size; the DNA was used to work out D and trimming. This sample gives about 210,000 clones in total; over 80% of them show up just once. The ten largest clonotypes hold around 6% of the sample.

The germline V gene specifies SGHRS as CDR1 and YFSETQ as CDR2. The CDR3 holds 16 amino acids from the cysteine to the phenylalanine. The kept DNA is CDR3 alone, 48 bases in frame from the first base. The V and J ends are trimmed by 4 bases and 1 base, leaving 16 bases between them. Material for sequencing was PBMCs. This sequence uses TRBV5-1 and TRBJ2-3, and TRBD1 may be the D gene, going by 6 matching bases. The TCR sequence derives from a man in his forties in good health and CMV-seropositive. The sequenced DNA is TGCGCCAGCAGCCAATCTACAGGGCTGGGCACAGATACGCAGTATTTT. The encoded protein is CASSQSTGLGTDTQYF.